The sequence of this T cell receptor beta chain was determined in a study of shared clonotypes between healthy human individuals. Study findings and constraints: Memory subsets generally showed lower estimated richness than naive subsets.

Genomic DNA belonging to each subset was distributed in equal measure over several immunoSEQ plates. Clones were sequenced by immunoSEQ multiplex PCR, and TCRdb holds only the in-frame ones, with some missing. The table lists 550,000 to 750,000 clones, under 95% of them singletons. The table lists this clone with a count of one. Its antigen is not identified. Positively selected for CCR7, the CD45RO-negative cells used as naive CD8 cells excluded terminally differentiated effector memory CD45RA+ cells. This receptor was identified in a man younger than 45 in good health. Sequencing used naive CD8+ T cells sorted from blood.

The CDR3, as DNA: TGTGCCAGCAGTTTAGGGACTGGGGCAGATACGCAGTATTTT. It codes for CASSLGTGADTQYF. This chain connects TRBV28 to TRBJ2-3, with a possible D match to TRBD2 (6 bases). This CDR3 region has 14 residues. Trimming took 2 bases from V and 4 from J, leaving 10 bases between them. CDR1 is MDHEN, CDR2 SYDVKM, per germline.